Listed below are T cell receptor beta chains from one sample, sequenced in a study of CD8 T cells in ankylosing spondylitis. Each CDR3 protein is one row after TCRdb ran MiXCR on the 5' RACE reads. The table lists a few hundred thousand distinct CDR3 sequences, around 10% of them singletons, with approximately 6.6% in the top ten. The source material was blood, either unsorted or a sorted T cell fraction (not recorded which). These receptors all stem from a male donor with ankylosing spondylitis or in good health (not recorded which). CDR3s leave out the opening cysteine and the closing phenylalanine or tryptophan. Fields, in order: clone size, V gene, J gene, CDR3 protein. The size entry is marked missing in some rows and otherwise reads once, few, many or a size class.

>many|TRBV6-6|TRBJ1-2
ASSPDRDGYT
>many|TRBV12-3/TRBV12-4|TRBJ1-2
ASTWGRGPDGYT
>many|TRBV20-1|TRBJ1-4
SARVQGQVEKLF
>-|TRBV7-9|TRBJ2-3
ASSGLVSDTQY
>many|TRBV7-9|TRBJ2-1
ASSPGRNSYNEQF
>-|TRBV5-1|TRBJ1-3
ASSLVGQGISGNTIY
>many|TRBV12-3/TRBV12-4|TRBJ2-7
ASRPGTSLHEQY
>-|TRBV12-3/TRBV12-4|TRBJ2-1
ASSFDVGLEQF
>many|TRBV5-1|TRBJ2-3
ASSSRPRTTIMVDTQY
>many|TRBV5-1|TRBJ2-1
ASSLVLAGTNEQF
>many|TRBV6-1|TRBJ2-3
ASSLTLAGADTQY
>many|TRBV9|TRBJ1-2
ASSLTPRDSYGYT
>few|TRBV28|TRBJ1-2
ASSLPLANYGYT
>many|TRBV5-1|TRBJ1-1
ASSWGDRGKTEAF
>-|TRBV11-2|TRBJ1-1
ASSSPQGFTEAF
>few|TRBV28|TRBJ1-5
ASGEWNQPQH
>many|TRBV5-1|TRBJ2-1
ASSFSDNEQF
>once|TRBV28|TRBJ1-3
ASSPGRLTGNTIY
>-|TRBV6-5|TRBJ1-1
ASSYSGGPMNTEAF
>many|TRBV28|TRBJ2-7
ASSLFWYEQY
>-|TRBV2|TRBJ2-3
ASGGTVLLSFTDTQY
>many|TRBV29-1|TRBJ1-2
STGQIDYGYT
>few|TRBV7-2|TRBJ2-7
ASSKGRFYEQY
>few|TRBV29-1|TRBJ2-3
SVVVASGRAQADTQY
>many|TRBV6-4|TRBJ2-3
ASSDKITDTQY
>many|TRBV4-2|TRBJ2-3
ASSQEGVSTDTQY